This T cell receptor beta chain was identified during a study of CD8+ T cells in alopecia areata. The treatment denotes: oral pan-JAK inhibitor, 5-10 mg twice daily. Germline V gives CDR1 SGHTA, CDR2 FQGTGA. The CDR3 has 14 amino acids. With 2 bases removed from V and 0 bases from J, the gap between germline ends came to 6 bases. Reverse transcribed after extraction, RNA yielded cDNA as the sequencing template. Some clones are missing from TCRdb's copy, which holds only in-frame ones; the method was immunoSEQ multiplex PCR. Here the sample spans around 150,000 clones, approximately 85% being singletons.

The chain links TRBV7-3 to TRBJ2-3, with D unclear. The specimen comprised CD8+ T cells sorted from blood, sampled at week 4, from a patient treated with tofacitinib. The TCR sequence derives from a human donor with alopecia areata. The CDR3 is CASSLLGSTDTQYF. For the CDR3, the DNA is TGTGCCAGCAGCTTATTGGGGAGCACAGATACGCAGTATTTT.